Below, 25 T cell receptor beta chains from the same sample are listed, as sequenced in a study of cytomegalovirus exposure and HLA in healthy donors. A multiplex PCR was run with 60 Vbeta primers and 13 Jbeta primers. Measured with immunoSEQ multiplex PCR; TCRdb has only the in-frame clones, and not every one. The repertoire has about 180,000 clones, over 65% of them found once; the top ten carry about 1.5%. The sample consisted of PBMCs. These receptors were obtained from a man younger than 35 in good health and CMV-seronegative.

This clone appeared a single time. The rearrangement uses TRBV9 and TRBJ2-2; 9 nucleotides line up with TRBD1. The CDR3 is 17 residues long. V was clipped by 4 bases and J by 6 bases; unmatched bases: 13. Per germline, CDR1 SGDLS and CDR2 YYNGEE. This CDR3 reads CASSSGTGGWGAGELFF. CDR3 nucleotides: TGTGCCAGCAGCTCAGGAACAGGGGGCTGGGGCGCCGGGGAGCTGTTTTTT.

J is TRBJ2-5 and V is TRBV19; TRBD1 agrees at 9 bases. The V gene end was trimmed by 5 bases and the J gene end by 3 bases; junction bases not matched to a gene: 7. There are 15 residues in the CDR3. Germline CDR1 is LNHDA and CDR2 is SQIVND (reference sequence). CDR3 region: CASSYTRTGEETQYF. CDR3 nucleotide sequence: TGTGCCAGTAGTTACACTCGGACAGGGGAAGAGACCCAGTACTTC.

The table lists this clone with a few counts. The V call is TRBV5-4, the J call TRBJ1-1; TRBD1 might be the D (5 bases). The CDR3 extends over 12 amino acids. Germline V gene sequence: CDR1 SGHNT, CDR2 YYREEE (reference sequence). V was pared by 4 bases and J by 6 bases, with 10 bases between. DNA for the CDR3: TGTGCCAGCAGCCAGGACATATCTGAAGCTTTCTTT. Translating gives CASSQDISEAFF.

The CDR3 nucleotides are TGTGCCAGCTCTTTCGGGGGGAATCCGGAGACCCAGTACTTC. This sequence encodes CASSFGGNPETQYF. The genes are TRBV2 and TRBJ2-5, with 7 bases that match TRBD2. Trimming removed 8 bases from V and 5 bases from J; junction bases left unmatched: 11. Germline loops: CDR1 SNHLY, CDR2 FYNNEI. The CDR3 covers 14 residues.

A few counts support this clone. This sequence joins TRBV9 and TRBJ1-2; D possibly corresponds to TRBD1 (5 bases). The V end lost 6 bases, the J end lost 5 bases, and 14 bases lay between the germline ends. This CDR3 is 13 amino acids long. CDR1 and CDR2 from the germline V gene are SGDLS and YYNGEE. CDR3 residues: CASKHDSHYGYTF. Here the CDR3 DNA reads TGTGCCAGCAAGCACGACAGCCATTATGGCTACACCTTC.

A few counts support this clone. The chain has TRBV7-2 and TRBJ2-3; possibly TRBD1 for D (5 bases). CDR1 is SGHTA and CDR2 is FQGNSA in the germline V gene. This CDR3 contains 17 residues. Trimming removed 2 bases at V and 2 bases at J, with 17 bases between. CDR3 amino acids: CASSLWQGRSYTDTQYF. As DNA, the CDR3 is TGTGCCAGCAGCTTATGGCAGGGCAGGTCCTACACAGATACGCAGTATTTT.

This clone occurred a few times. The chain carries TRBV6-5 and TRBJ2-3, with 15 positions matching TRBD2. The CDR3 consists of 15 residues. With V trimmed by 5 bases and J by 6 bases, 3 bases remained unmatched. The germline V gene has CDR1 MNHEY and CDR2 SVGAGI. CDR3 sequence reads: CASSGLAGGPDTQYF. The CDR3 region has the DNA TGTGCCAGCAGTGGACTAGCGGGGGGGCCGGATACGCAGTATTTT.

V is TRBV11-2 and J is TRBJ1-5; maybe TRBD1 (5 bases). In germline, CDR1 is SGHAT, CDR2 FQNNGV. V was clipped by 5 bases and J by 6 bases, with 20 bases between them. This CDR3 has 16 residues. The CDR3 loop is CASSPTFREKAQPQHF. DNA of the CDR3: TGTGCCAGCAGCCCGACGTTCAGGGAAAAGGCTCAGCCCCAGCATTTT.

This CDR3 is CASSETASGGTDTQYF. CDR3 nucleotide sequence: TGTGCCAGCAGTGAAACCGCTAGCGGGGGCACAGATACGCAGTATTTT. This chain joins TRBV25-1 and TRBJ2-3; 9 nucleotides line up with TRBD2. With 2 bases clipped from V and 1 base from J, the junction kept 4 bases outside the gene matches. The CDR3 covers 16 residues. Germline CDR1 and CDR2: MGHDK and SYGVNS.

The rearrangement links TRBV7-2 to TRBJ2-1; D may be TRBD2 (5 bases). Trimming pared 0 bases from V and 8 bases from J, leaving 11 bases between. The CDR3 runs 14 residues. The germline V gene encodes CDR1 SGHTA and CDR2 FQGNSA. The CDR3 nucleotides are TGTGCCAGCAGCTTAGCCGGGGTTCGTTATGAGCAGTTCTTC. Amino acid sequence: CASSLAGVRYEQFF.

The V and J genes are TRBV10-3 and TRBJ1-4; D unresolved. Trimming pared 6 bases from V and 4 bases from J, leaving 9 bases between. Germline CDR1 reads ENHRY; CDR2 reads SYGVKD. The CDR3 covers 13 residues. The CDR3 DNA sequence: TGTGCCATCAGGGGCAACCGTAATGAAAAACTGTTTTTT. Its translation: CAIRGNRNEKLFF.

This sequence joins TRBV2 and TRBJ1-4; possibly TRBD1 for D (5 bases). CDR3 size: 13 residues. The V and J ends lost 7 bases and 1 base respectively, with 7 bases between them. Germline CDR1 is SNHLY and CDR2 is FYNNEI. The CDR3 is CASIRVTNEKLFF. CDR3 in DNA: TGTGCCAGCATCAGGGTAACTAATGAAAAACTGTTTTTT.

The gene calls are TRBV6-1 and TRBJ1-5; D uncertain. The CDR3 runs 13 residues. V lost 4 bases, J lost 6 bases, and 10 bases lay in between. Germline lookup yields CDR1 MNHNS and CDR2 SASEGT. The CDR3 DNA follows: TGTGCCAGCAGTGTGGAGGGCACTCAGCCCCAGCATTTT. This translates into CASSVEGTQPQHF.

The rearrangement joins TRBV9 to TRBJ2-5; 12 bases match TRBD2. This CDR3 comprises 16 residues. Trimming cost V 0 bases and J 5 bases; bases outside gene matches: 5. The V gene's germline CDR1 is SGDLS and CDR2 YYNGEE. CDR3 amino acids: CASSVGLAGVLETQYF. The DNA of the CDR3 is TGTGCCAGCAGCGTAGGACTAGCGGGGGTGTTGGAGACCCAGTACTTC.

This chain's CDR3 is CASSPSRSEQFF. The CDR3 DNA is TGTGCCAGCAGCCCTTCCCGGAGTGAGCAGTTCTTC. V and J are TRBV5-5 and TRBJ2-1; D not certain. This CDR3 has 12 amino acids. The germline gives CDR1 SGHKS, CDR2 YYEKEE (reference sequence). With 4 bases removed from V and 9 bases from J, the gap between germline ends came to 11 bases.

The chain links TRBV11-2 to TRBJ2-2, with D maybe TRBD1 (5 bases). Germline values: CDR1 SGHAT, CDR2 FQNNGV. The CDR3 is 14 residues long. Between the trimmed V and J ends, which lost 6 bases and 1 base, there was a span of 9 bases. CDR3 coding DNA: TGTGCCAGCAGAAAAACAGGGAACACCGGGGAGCTGTTTTTT. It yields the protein CASRKTGNTGELFF.

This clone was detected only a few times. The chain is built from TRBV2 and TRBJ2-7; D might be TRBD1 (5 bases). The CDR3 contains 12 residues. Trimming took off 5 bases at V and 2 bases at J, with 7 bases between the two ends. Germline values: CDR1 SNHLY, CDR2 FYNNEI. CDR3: CASSTGTYEQYF. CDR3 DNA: TGTGCCAGCAGTACAGGTACCTACGAGCAGTACTTC.

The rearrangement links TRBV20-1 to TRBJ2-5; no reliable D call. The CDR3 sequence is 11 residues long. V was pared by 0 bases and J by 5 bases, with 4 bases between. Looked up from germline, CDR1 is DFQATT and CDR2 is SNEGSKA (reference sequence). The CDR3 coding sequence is TGCAGTGCTAGAGATCGGGAGACCCAGTACTTC. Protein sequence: CSARDRETQYF.

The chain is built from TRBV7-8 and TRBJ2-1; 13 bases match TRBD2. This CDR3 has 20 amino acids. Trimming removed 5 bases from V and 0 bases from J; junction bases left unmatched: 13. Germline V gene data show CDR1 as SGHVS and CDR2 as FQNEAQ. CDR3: CASSLPTSGGFQSSYNEQFF. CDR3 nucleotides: TGTGCCAGCAGCCTACCGACTAGCGGGGGGTTCCAAAGCTCCTACAATGAGCAGTTCTTC.

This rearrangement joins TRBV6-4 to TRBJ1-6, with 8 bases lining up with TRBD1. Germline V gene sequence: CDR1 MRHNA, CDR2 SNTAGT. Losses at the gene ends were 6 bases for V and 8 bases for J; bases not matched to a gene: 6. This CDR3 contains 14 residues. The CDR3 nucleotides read TGTGCCAGCAGAGGAGGACAGGGAGATTCACCCCTCCACTTT. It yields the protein CASRGGQGDSPLHF.

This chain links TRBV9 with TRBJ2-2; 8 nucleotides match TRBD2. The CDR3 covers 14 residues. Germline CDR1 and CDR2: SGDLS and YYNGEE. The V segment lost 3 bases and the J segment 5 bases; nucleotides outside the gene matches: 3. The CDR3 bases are TGTGCCAGCAGCGCCGGGGGGGATACCGGGGAGCTGTTTTTT. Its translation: CASSAGGDTGELFF.

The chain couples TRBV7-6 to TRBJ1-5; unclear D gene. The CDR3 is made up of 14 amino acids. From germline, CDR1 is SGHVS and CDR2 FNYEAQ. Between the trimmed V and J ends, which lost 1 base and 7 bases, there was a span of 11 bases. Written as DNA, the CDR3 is TGTGCCAGCAGCTTAGGGGCGGGTAACCAGCCCCAGCATTTT. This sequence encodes CASSLGAGNQPQHF.

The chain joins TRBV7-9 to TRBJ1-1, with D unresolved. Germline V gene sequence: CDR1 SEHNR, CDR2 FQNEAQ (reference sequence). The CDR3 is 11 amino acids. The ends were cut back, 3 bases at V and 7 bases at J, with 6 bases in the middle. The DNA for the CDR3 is TGTGCCAGCAGCTTGACTTATGAAGCTTTCTTT. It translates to CASSLTYEAFF.

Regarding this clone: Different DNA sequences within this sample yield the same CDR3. The CDR3 here is CASSSERGGRETQYF. The CDR3 region has the DNA TGTGCCAGCAGCTCTGAGCGGGGGGGCCGGGAGACCCAGTACTTC. The V and J genes are TRBV7-8 and TRBJ2-5; 10 bases are shared with TRBD2. The trim removed 4 bases at V and 5 bases at J, leaving 7 bases unmatched. Germline V gene lookup returns CDR1 SGHVS and CDR2 FQNEAQ. The CDR3 loop spans 15 amino acids.

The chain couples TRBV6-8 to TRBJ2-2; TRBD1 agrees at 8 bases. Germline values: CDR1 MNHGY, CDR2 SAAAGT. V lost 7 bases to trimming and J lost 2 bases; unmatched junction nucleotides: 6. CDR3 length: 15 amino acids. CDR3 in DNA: TGTGCCAGCAAGAGACAGGGGACAAACACCGGGGAGCTGTTTTTT. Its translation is CASKRQGTNTGELFF.